This TCR beta chain appears in the sequencing data of a study of T cell responses to AZD1222 COVID-19 vaccine. The repertoire was sequenced with immunoSEQ multiplex PCR; TCRdb's copy has only in-frame clones and lacks some. This sample yields fewer than 110,000 clones, of which roughly 85% are seen a single time; 4.5% to 5.5% belongs to the top ten. CDR3 length: 17 amino acids. The germline V gene encodes CDR1 LGHNA and CDR2 YNFKEQ. V lost 3 bases and J lost 0, with 15 bases in between. The source is an adult who received the AZD1222 COVID-19 vaccine. Sequencing used peripheral blood, obtained 28 days after the second AZD1222 dose. The chain has TRBV4-2 and TRBJ2-1; possible D gene TRBD2, 6 bases. In nucleotides, the CDR3 is TGTGCCAGCAGCCACGATCCTAGCGACACCTCCTACAATGAGCAGTTCTTC. Its protein product is CASSHDPSDTSYNEQFF.